What follows describes a single TCR beta chain. The antigen remains undetermined. Germline is not matched at one junction end, which may reflect a read error. This record belongs to a study of PD-1 blockade in classical Hodgkin lymphoma. Study as a whole: It was nivolumab at 3 mg/kg, given intravenously every 2 weeks, that patients received. Whole-study findings and limits: Reported findings placed baseline TCR diversity lower in newly diagnosed patients (compared with healthy donors). By C4D1, diversity of CD4+ TCRs had risen significantly, whereas that of CD8+ TCRs had not. No one has yet defined what causes the repertoire differences, which may be disease activity or prior therapy.

The time point denotes: cycle 4 day 1 (C4D1), after more than five weeks of nivolumab. Exposure to brentuximab vedotin varied, and each patient had relapsed following autologous stem cell transplantation. CDR3 size: 13 residues. Germline V gene lookup returns CDR1 SSHAT and CDR2 FNYEAQ (reference sequence). The method was immunoSEQ multiplex PCR; TCRdb's version includes in-frame clones alone and lacks a portion of them. The top ten clones hold roughly 13% of a sample with tens of thousands of clones, roughly 89% of them seen once. The TCR comes from a human donor with classical Hodgkin lymphoma. The V gene is TRBV7-7, the J gene TRBJ2-1; 7 bases agree with TRBD1. The sample in question was peripheral blood mononuclear cells (PBMCs), obtained before the fourth cycle of nivolumab. The CDR3 spells CASSLDRVHEQFF. CDR3 coding DNA: TGTGCTAGCAGCTTAGACAGGGTTCATGAGCAGTTCTTC.